This T cell receptor (beta chain) was obtained from a study of cytomegalovirus exposure and HLA in healthy donors. The PCR was carried out with 60 Vbeta primers and 13 Jbeta primers. TCRdb keeps only in-frame clones here, not all; method: immunoSEQ multiplex PCR. Found here are about 160,000 clones, roughly 78% of them singletons; the top ten hold roughly 2%. This CDR3 comprises 17 residues. The germline V gene encodes CDR1 SGHAT and CDR2 FQNNGV. The ends lost 3 bases at V and 7 bases at J; junction bases unmatched: 18. The chain is built from TRBV11-2 and TRBJ2-7, with 7 nucleotides matching TRBD2. The receptor comes from a man aged 35 to 55 in good health and CMV-seronegative. Sequences were obtained from PBMCs. The CDR3 loop is CASSFAGVAGADREQYF. The CDR3 DNA reads TGTGCCAGCAGCTTCGCTGGGGTCGCGGGAGCCGATCGGGAGCAGTACTTC.